Given below is one T cell receptor (beta chain) in context. What it binds is unknown. The entry originates in a study of cytomegalovirus exposure and HLA in healthy donors. General study results and limits: The presence/absence work took it that sequencing depth was about the same across donors. As a later analysis showed, a missense DCLRE1C variant was linked to trimming of TCR beta V- and J-genes. A later analysis found common viral pathogens apparently linked to several of the most significant clusters.

CDR1 and CDR2 (germline): MDHEN, SYDVKM. CDR3 length: 16 residues. J lost 8 bases, V lost 4 bases, and 14 bases had no gene match. With 60 Vbeta and 13 Jbeta primers, the PCR was carried out. Repertoires were generated with immunoSEQ multiplex PCR, while TCRdb's copy carries only in-frame clones and drops some. In the table there are about 98,000 clones, 70% to 80% of which are singletons. Sequenced material: PBMCs. The rearrangement joins TRBV28 to TRBJ1-3, with 7 bases that match TRBD1. This TCR came from a man aged 18 to 30 in good health and CMV-seropositive. CDR3 coding DNA: TGTGCCAGCAGTTCCTTTTTGACAGGGAAGTGGGACACCATATATTTT. This encodes CASSSFLTGKWDTIYF.